One and the same sample provided the 11 T cell receptor beta chains below, sequenced in a study of CD8+ T cells in alopecia areata. Extraction of RNA preceded its reverse transcription into cDNA, which served as the sequencing template. The protocol was immunoSEQ multiplex PCR, while the TCRdb copy is restricted to in-frame clones and leaves out a portion. The repertoire holds approximately 59,000 clones, with 45% to 55% as singletons. The sequencing used CD8+ T cells sorted from blood, collected at week 0. The source is a human donor with alopecia areata.

The genes are TRBV27 and TRBJ2-1; D is perhaps TRBD2 (5 bases). Trimming left V 8 bases short and J 10 bases short, with 15 bases between. CDR1 MNHEY and CDR2 SMNVEV come from the germline V gene (reference sequence). There are 12 residues in the CDR3. CDR3 sequence reads: CASSPPGNEQFF. The CDR3 coding sequence is TGTGCCAGCTCACCCCCGGGGAACGAGCAGTTCTTC.

This clone was counted only a few times. The V call is TRBV6-6, the J call TRBJ2-7; a weak D match, TRBD1 (6 bases). This CDR3 region has 13 residues. Trimming took off 8 bases at V and 2 bases at J, with 13 bases between the two ends. Germline V lookup: CDR1 MNHNY, CDR2 SVGAGI (reference sequence). The DNA of the CDR3 is TGTGCCAGCGGTCAGGGGTCCACCTACGAGCAGTACTTC. It is translated as CASGQGSTYEQYF.

In this sample, this clone turned up a few times. The chain is built from TRBV27 and TRBJ2-7; D might be TRBD1 (6 bases). The germline CDR1 and CDR2 sequences are MNHEY and SMNVEV (reference sequence). V was trimmed by 5 bases and J by 3 bases, leaving 14 bases between them. The CDR3 runs 14 residues. The CDR3 here is CASSPGQSFYEQYF. The CDR3 region has the DNA TGTGCCAGCAGTCCAGGACAGAGCTTCTACGAGCAGTACTTC.

The V gene is TRBV5-1, the J gene TRBJ1-1; tentative D call: TRBD1 (6 bases). Per germline, CDR1 SGHRS and CDR2 YFSETQ. Trimming left V 4 bases short and J 3 bases short, with 10 bases between. CDR3 size: 13 residues. CDR3 loop: CASSPEGDTEAFF. CDR3 bases: TGCGCCAGCAGCCCGGAGGGGGACACTGAAGCTTTCTTT.

V and J are TRBV7-9 and TRBJ2-3, with D hard to call. Trimming removed 5 bases from V and 0 bases from J, with 12 bases in between. The CDR3 length is 15 residues. The germline V gene has CDR1 SEHNR and CDR2 FQNEAQ (reference sequence). Written as DNA, the CDR3 is TGTGCCAGCAGCCCTTCTGTACTTAGCACAGATACGCAGTATTTT. Translated, it gives CASSPSVLSTDTQYF.

The chain employs TRBV25-1 and TRBJ1-1; perhaps TRBD1 as D (6 bases). This CDR3 spans 15 amino acids. Germline V lookup: CDR1 MGHDK, CDR2 SYGVNS. Trimming took off 1 base at V and 4 bases at J, with 13 bases between the two ends. The CDR3 region has the DNA TGTGCCAGCAGTGAATTTGGGGGCTACGGCACTGAAGCTTTCTTT. Encoded protein: CASSEFGGYGTEAFF.

The gene calls are TRBV30 and TRBJ2-2, with D unresolved. V gave up 2 bases and J gave up 9 bases, with 10 bases separating them. The germline V gene has CDR1 GTSNPN and CDR2 SVGIG (reference sequence). The CDR3 has 12 amino acids. The CDR3 region has the DNA TGTGCCTGGAGTTCCCCTCTCCGGGAGCTGTTTTTT. Translation: CAWSSPLRELFF.

This sequence joins TRBV2 and TRBJ2-7; D remains unclear. This CDR3 has 12 amino acids. V lost 7 bases, J lost 2 bases, and 9 bases lay in between. Germline CDR1 SNHLY, CDR2 FYNNEI. In nucleotides, the CDR3 is TGTGCCAGCAAGGACCCTACCTACGAGCAGTACTTC. Its translation is CASKDPTYEQYF.

This clone was recorded at least ten times. The J gene is TRBJ2-5, the V gene TRBV7-7; D is possibly TRBD1 (6 bases). Germline assignment: CDR1 SSHAT and CDR2 FNYEAQ (reference sequence). The CDR3 totals 14 residues. Trimming removed 1 base at V and 5 bases at J, with 11 bases between. CDR3 protein: CASSLGGTRETQYF. As DNA, the CDR3 is TGTGCCAGCAGCTTAGGTGGGACAAGGGAGACCCAGTACTTC. Complete variable domain (other parts from reference TRBV7-7 and TRBJ2-5): GAGVSQSPRYKVTKRGQDVTLRCDPISSHATLYWYQQALGQGPEFLTYFNYEAQPDKSGLPSDRFSAERPEGSISTLTIQRTEQRDSAMYRCASSLGGTRETQYFGPGTRLLVL.

The rearrangement joins TRBV4-1 to TRBJ1-5, with D maybe TRBD1 (6 bases). The CDR3 sequence is 15 residues long. Deletions cut 0 bases from V and 5 bases from J, with 11 bases between. Looked up from germline, CDR1 is MGHRA and CDR2 is YSYEKL. The CDR3, as DNA: TGCGCCAGCAGCCAAGATTCAGGGGCCCATCAGCCCCAGCATTTT. Translated, it gives CASSQDSGAHQPQHF.

This clone was picked up a small number of times. The chain couples TRBV28 to TRBJ2-1; D possibly corresponds to TRBD2 (6 bases). V was trimmed by 1 base and J by 10 bases, leaving 8 bases between them. Germline V gives CDR1 MDHEN, CDR2 SYDVKM. The length of the CDR3 is 12 residues. The CDR3 DNA reads TGTGCCAGCAGTTTATCCCTAGCGGAGCAGTTCTTC. This sequence encodes CASSLSLAEQFF.